Below, one T cell receptor (beta chain) is given with its context. The sample comes from a study of cytomegalovirus exposure and HLA in healthy donors. The study ran its PCR with 60 Vbeta and 13 Jbeta primers. Only in-frame clones appear in the TCRdb table, and some are missing; sequencing was by immunoSEQ multiplex PCR. The table shows under 150,000 clones, with less than 85% occurring only once. CDR1 and CDR2 from the germline V gene are SGHRS and YFSETQ. The CDR3 has 14 residues. The V end was cut by 6 bases, the J end by 6 bases, with 13 bases between. The sequenced material came from PBMCs. This chain joins TRBV5-1 and TRBJ1-6, with a weak D call TRBD1 (6 bases). This clonotype originated in a man aged 35 to 55 in good health and CMV-seronegative. The CDR3 nucleotides are TGCGCCAGCACCGAGGGGGGGTTTAATTCACCCCTCCACTTT. It specifies CASTEGGFNSPLHF.